This T cell receptor beta chain appears in the sequencing data of a study of blood T cell repertoires in COVID-19. Study as a whole: Sample material is recorded as cDNA or gDNA derived from T cells, B-cell-depleted T cells, or PBMCs.

This CDR3 region has 15 residues. Unmatched junction bases numbered 11, after V lost 8 bases and J lost 2 bases. Germline-derived CDR1 and CDR2 are MGHDK and SYGVNS. Original methodology: It was from reference gene primer amplification that nucleated cell counts were estimated. Profiled with immunoSEQ multiplex PCR; TCRdb holds only in-frame clones, not every one. V, J and clone size are taken as reported in that table, and D and trimming were inferred from the DNA itself. The table has about 300,000 clones, around 82% seen once; the top ten hold approximately 1.3%. V usage is TRBV25-1 and J usage is TRBJ2-7; 8 positions match TRBD1. The sequencing input was peripheral blood. This receptor was taken from a woman in her 50s with acute or convalescent COVID-19. The CDR3: CASSPGGTGAYEQYF. CDR3 nucleotide sequence: TGTGCCAGCTCTCCGGGTGGGACAGGAGCCTACGAGCAGTACTTC.